Following are 10 T cell receptor beta chains from one sample sequenced in a study of OX40 agonist ivuxolimab in advanced cancers. Only in-frame clones appear in the TCRdb table, and some are missing; sequencing was by immunoSEQ multiplex PCR. The sample lists some 35,000 clones, under 80% seen once, with approximately 11% in the top ten. Source: CD4+ or CD8+ T cells sorted from blood, taken in a trial of the OX40 agonist ivuxolimab. These receptors came from an adult with an advanced solid tumor such as melanoma, head and neck, liver or kidney cancer.

J is TRBJ2-7 and V is TRBV5-1; tentatively, D is TRBD1 or TRBD2 (5 bases each). Germline V gene lookup returns CDR1 SGHRS and CDR2 YFSETQ. Trimming cost V 4 bases and J 2 bases, with 13 bases left between them. CDR3 length: 14 amino acids. CDR3 protein: CASSPTGRPYEQYF. The CDR3, as DNA: TGCGCCAGCAGCCCAACGGGACGTCCCTACGAGCAGTACTTC.

The chain carries TRBV11-2 and TRBJ2-2, with no clear D. Germline V gene data show CDR1 as SGHAT and CDR2 as FQNNGV. The germline V and J ends were trimmed by 5 bases and 5 bases, with 12 bases remaining between them. CDR3 length equals 14 residues. The CDR3 loop reads CASSRLTGTGELFF. CDR3 DNA sequence: TGTGCCAGCAGCCGTTTGACTGGGACCGGGGAGCTGTTTTTT.

DNA of the CDR3: TGTGCCAGCAGCCCTAGTACTGCTAATGAAAAACTGTTTTTT. Protein product: CASSPSTANEKLFF. The chain carries TRBV6-1 and TRBJ1-4, with D uncertain. The CDR3 contains 14 residues. The germline V gene encodes CDR1 MNHNS and CDR2 SASEGT. Trimming took 6 bases from V and 3 from J, leaving 11 bases between them.

The chain carries TRBV28 and TRBJ2-1; 7 bases are shared with TRBD1. Germline V CDR1 and CDR2: MDHEN, SYDVKM. Trimming at V came to 5 bases and at J to 8 bases, leaving 12 bases not matched to a gene. The CDR3 extends over 15 amino acids. The chain's CDR3 is CASSPPDRPRDEQFF. CDR3 bases: TGTGCCAGCAGTCCCCCGGACAGGCCACGGGATGAGCAGTTCTTC.

This CDR3 reads CASSLVGTQYF. The DNA for the CDR3 is TGTGCCAGCAGTTTAGTAGGAACGCAGTATTTT. The chain has TRBV27 and TRBJ2-3; D gene unclear. Trimming stripped 2 bases from V and 9 bases from J, with 6 bases between. Per the germline V gene, CDR1 is MNHEY and CDR2 is SMNVEV (reference sequence). The CDR3 length is 11 residues.

The chain recombines TRBV27 with TRBJ2-7, with 7 bases matching TRBD1. The CDR3 consists of 15 residues. CDR1 is MNHEY and CDR2 is SMNVEV in the germline V gene (reference sequence). J gave up 3 bases and V 6 bases, and 11 bases lay outside the gene matches. CDR3 loop: CASSLQGTGYYEQYF. For the CDR3, the DNA is TGTGCCAGCAGCCTACAGGGGACGGGATACTACGAGCAGTACTTC.

The chain combines TRBV28 with TRBJ1-6; possible D gene TRBD1, 5 bases. Germline-derived CDR1 and CDR2 are MDHEN and SYDVKM. The CDR3 runs to 14 residues. Between the trimmed V and J ends, which lost 11 bases and 6 bases, there was a span of 17 bases. The CDR3 coding sequence is TGTGCCGGAGGGACTGCTTTCTTTAATTCACCCCTCCACTTT. It translates to CAGGTAFFNSPLHF.

The chain links TRBV19 to TRBJ2-7, with 8 bases identical to TRBD1. The CDR3 covers 18 residues. V lost 3 bases to trimming and J lost 1 base; unmatched junction nucleotides: 14. CDR1 is LNHDA, CDR2 SQIVND, per germline (reference sequence). The CDR3 DNA follows: TGTGCCAGTAGTATTGTTCTCGGACAGGGAATCTCATCCTACGAGCAGTACTTC. Protein product: CASSIVLGQGISSYEQYF.

The chain employs TRBV19 and TRBJ2-3; D possibly corresponds to TRBD1 (5 bases). CDR3 length equals 14 residues. The V end was cut by 4 bases, the J end by 2 bases, with 10 bases between. Germline V gene sequence: CDR1 LNHDA, CDR2 SQIVND (reference sequence). The CDR3 bases are TGTGCCAGTAGTACGGACACTCTCACAGATACGCAGTATTTT. Its translation: CASSTDTLTDTQYF.

The chain has TRBV6-1 and TRBJ1-2; no definite D call. CDR1 and CDR2 (germline): MNHNS, SASEGT. This CDR3 is 16 amino acids long. V was shortened by 1 base and J by 1 base, with 13 bases between the two germline ends. This chain's CDR3 is CASSEGRFSLNYGYTF. CDR3 coding DNA: TGTGCCAGCAGTGAAGGCCGATTCTCCCTTAACTATGGCTACACCTTC.